A selection of T cell receptor beta chains follows, all from one sample in a study of T-cell reconstitution after alpha-beta-depleted transplantation in children. TCRdb reprocessed the PCR reads with MiXCR, giving one entry per CDR3 protein. The table lists hundreds of thousands of distinct CDR3 sequences, 13% of them singletons, with approximately 2% in the top ten. The sequenced sample was PBMCs, mostly from graft donor cells, obtained 360 days after TCRalphabeta/CD19-depleted stem cell transplant. The receptors here all came from a male patient younger than 18 who had a stem cell transplant for acute myeloid leukemia, so the T cells may come from the graft donor. Both conserved end residues are part of each CDR3. D genes are given only for firm matches. Size is omitted from some rows. Given values are once, few, many or a class for expanded clones.

clone_size	v_call	d_call	j_call	cdr3_aa	cdr3_nt
many	TRBV5-1	NA	TRBJ2-1	CASRQLRIQGDEQFF	TGCGCCAGCAGGCAGCTTAGGATCCAGGGTGATGAGCAGTTCTTC
NA	TRBV7-3	NA	TRBJ2-1	CASSDPGYNEQFF	TGTGCCAGCAGCGACCCAGGATACAATGAGCAGTTCTTC
few	TRBV29-1	TRBD1	TRBJ2-5	CSVDPQGASETQYF	TGCAGCGTTGATCCACAGGGGGCTTCGGAGACCCAGTACTTC
NA	TRBV4-3	NA	TRBJ2-3	CASSQEGLYETDTQYF	TGCGCCAGCAGCCAAGAGGGCCTCTACGAAACAGATACGCAGTATTTT
NA	TRBV20-1	NA	TRBJ2-7	CSASLADHEQYF	TGCAGTGCTAGTTTAGCGGACCACGAGCAGTACTTC
NA	TRBV29-1	NA	TRBJ2-2	CSVLQGPTGELFF	TGCAGCGTTTTACAGGGTCCCACCGGGGAGCTGTTTTTT
many	TRBV29-1	TRBD2	TRBJ2-1	CSVETAGEQFF	TGCAGCGTTGAAACCGCGGGAGAACAGTTCTTC
many	TRBV29-1	TRBD1	TRBJ2-5	CSVEDRTGQETQYF	TGCAGCGTTGAAGATCGGACAGGTCAAGAGACCCAGTACTTC
NA	TRBV7-2	TRBD1	TRBJ1-3	CASSLRDRPLSGNTIYF	TGTGCCAGCAGCTTAAGGGACAGGCCCCTCTCTGGAAACACCATATATTTT
NA	TRBV5-1	TRBD2	TRBJ2-7	CASSLLAGGPPSYEQYF	TGCGCCAGCAGCCTACTAGCGGGAGGCCCGCCCTCCTACGAGCAGTACTTC
NA	TRBV6-2/TRBV6-3	NA	TRBJ2-1	CASIRTSFGSYNEQFF	TGTGCCAGCATTCGTACTAGCTTTGGCTCCTACAATGAGCAGTTCTTC
NA	TRBV12-3/TRBV12-4	NA	TRBJ2-7	CASSFRFSYEQYF	TGTGCCAGCAGTTTTAGGTTTTCCTACGAGCAGTACTTC
NA	TRBV10-3	TRBD1	TRBJ2-2	CATRQGTGELFF	TGTGCCACTAGACAGGGTACCGGGGAGCTGTTTTTT
few	TRBV27	TRBD2	TRBJ2-3	CASSLLAGVSGDTQYF	TGTGCCAGCAGTTTACTAGCGGGAGTAAGTGGAGATACGCAGTATTTT
NA	TRBV20-1	TRBD2	TRBJ2-7	CSARVPPPSGPYEQYF	TGCAGTGCTAGAGTCCCTCCCCCTAGCGGTCCCTACGAGCAGTACTTC
NA	TRBV5-1	NA	TRBJ2-1	CASFGGHPNYNEQFF	TGCGCCAGCTTCGGGGGCCACCCGAACTACAATGAGCAGTTCTTC
many	TRBV28	NA	TRBJ2-5	CASSLYSQETQYF	TGTGCCAGCAGTTTATACTCACAAGAGACCCAGTACTTC
few	TRBV12-3/TRBV12-4	TRBD2	TRBJ2-7	CASSATSGIEDYEQYF	TGTGCCAGCAGTGCTACTAGCGGGATAGAGGACTACGAGCAGTACTTC
few	TRBV14	NA	TRBJ2-5	CASSQVGPQYF	TGTGCCAGCAGCCAAGTGGGGCCCCAGTACTTC
NA	TRBV20-1	NA	TRBJ2-7	CSVGTIEQYF	TGCAGTGTTGGGACCATCGAGCAGTACTTC
few	TRBV30	NA	TRBJ1-1	CAWSYDRNTEAFF	TGTGCCTGGAGTTATGACAGGAACACTGAAGCTTTCTTT
NA	TRBV5-6	NA	TRBJ1-5	CASSRQYNQPQHF	TGTGCCAGCAGCCGACAGTACAATCAGCCCCAGCATTTT
NA	TRBV6-1	TRBD1	TRBJ1-6	CASTSQGEKNSPLHF	TGTGCCAGCACCTCACAGGGGGAGAAGAATTCACCCCTCCACTTT
NA	TRBV28	NA	TRBJ2-3	CASSFITVKSTDTQYF	TGTGCCAGCAGTTTCATAACAGTAAAGAGCACAGATACGCAGTATTTT
NA	TRBV29-1	NA	TRBJ2-1	CSVDSQSSYNEQFF	TGCAGCGTTGACTCCCAAAGCTCCTACAATGAGCAGTTCTTC
few	TRBV20-1	NA	TRBJ2-3	CSASPRRTDTQYF	TGCAGTGCTAGTCCCCGACGCACAGATACGCAGTATTTT
few	TRBV12-3/TRBV12-4	NA	TRBJ1-5	CASSLAGLTQPIF	TGTGCCAGCAGTTTAGCTGGTCTGACGCAACCCATTTTT
few	TRBV20-1	NA	TRBJ2-1	CSASLFTAASYNEQFF	TGCAGTGCTAGCCTCTTCACAGCGGCCAGCTACAATGAGCAGTTCTTC
many	TRBV12-3/TRBV12-4	NA	TRBJ2-7	CASSLGTVSYEQYF	TGTGCCAGCAGTTTAGGGACAGTATCCTACGAGCAGTACTTC
many	TRBV28	TRBD2	TRBJ2-1	CASSPSGTNRYNEQFF	TGTGCCAGCAGCCCCTCCGGGACTAACCGTTACAATGAGCAGTTCTTC
few	TRBV7-9	TRBD2	TRBJ2-1	CASSTLSGRAHEQFF	TGTGCCAGCAGCACGCTCAGCGGGAGGGCCCATGAGCAGTTCTTC
NA	TRBV7-9	NA	TRBJ1-6	CASSSGRSDNSPLHF	TGTGCCAGCAGCTCCGGACGATCGGATAATTCACCCCTCCACTTT
many	TRBV14	NA	TRBJ2-7	CASSQDSKQYF	TGTGCCAGCAGCCAAGATTCGAAGCAGTACTTC
NA	TRBV10-3	NA	TRBJ2-7	CAISYGAHYEQYF	TGTGCCATCAGTTACGGGGCGCACTACGAGCAGTACTTC
NA	TRBV4-3	NA	TRBJ2-3	CASIRLADTQYF	TGCGCCAGCATCCGACTAGCAGATACGCAGTATTTT
few	TRBV5-1	NA	TRBJ2-3	CASSFFGSDTQYF	TGCGCCAGCAGCTTCTTTGGATCGGATACGCAGTATTTT
many	TRBV7-3	TRBD2	TRBJ2-1	CASSVLLAGDTFSYNEQFF	TGTGCCAGCAGCGTCCTACTAGCGGGAGATACTTTCTCCTACAATGAGCAGTTCTTC
few	TRBV9	TRBD1	TRBJ2-1	CASSVGDRGVYNEQFF	TGTGCCAGCAGCGTAGGGGACAGGGGGGTCTACAATGAGCAGTTCTTC
NA	TRBV18	TRBD1	TRBJ2-6	CASSRDRGRRFGAGANVLTF	TGTGCCAGCTCCCGAGACAGGGGGCGCCGTTTTGGAGCGGGGGCCAACGTCCTGACTTTC
NA	TRBV20-1	NA	TRBJ1-6	CSARAVKGNNSPLHF	TGCAGTGCTAGAGCCGTCAAGGGGAACAATTCACCCCTCCACTTT
NA	TRBV5-6	TRBD1	TRBJ2-2	CASSFRDRGHTGELFF	TGTGCCAGCAGCTTCCGGGACAGGGGTCACACCGGGGAGCTGTTTTTT
many	TRBV4-3	NA	TRBJ2-1	CASSHVGLRVEQFF	TGCGCCAGCAGCCACGTCGGACTACGCGTTGAGCAGTTCTTC
NA	TRBV28	TRBD2	TRBJ2-5	CASSGSGRGQETQYF	TGTGCCAGCAGTGGCAGCGGGAGAGGGCAAGAGACCCAGTACTTC
few	TRBV19	TRBD1	TRBJ2-1	CASSIGVTGGDDEQFF	TGTGCCAGTAGTATAGGGGTGACAGGGGGCGACGATGAGCAGTTCTTC
few	TRBV11-2	NA	TRBJ2-7	CASSYGPREQYF	TGTGCCAGCAGTTACGGGCCGCGAGAGCAGTACTTC
NA	TRBV7-2	TRBD2	TRBJ2-1	CASSSTGGTYNEQFF	TGTGCCAGCAGCTCCACGGGGGGGACCTACAATGAGCAGTTCTTC
NA	TRBV28	TRBD2	TRBJ2-3	CASSFRLAGGSSTDTQYF	TGTGCCAGCAGTTTTCGGCTAGCGGGAGGTTCTTCCACAGATACGCAGTATTTT
NA	TRBV2	TRBD1	TRBJ1-5	CAGTGVRDQPQHF	TGTGCCGGGACAGGGGTGAGGGATCAGCCCCAGCATTTT